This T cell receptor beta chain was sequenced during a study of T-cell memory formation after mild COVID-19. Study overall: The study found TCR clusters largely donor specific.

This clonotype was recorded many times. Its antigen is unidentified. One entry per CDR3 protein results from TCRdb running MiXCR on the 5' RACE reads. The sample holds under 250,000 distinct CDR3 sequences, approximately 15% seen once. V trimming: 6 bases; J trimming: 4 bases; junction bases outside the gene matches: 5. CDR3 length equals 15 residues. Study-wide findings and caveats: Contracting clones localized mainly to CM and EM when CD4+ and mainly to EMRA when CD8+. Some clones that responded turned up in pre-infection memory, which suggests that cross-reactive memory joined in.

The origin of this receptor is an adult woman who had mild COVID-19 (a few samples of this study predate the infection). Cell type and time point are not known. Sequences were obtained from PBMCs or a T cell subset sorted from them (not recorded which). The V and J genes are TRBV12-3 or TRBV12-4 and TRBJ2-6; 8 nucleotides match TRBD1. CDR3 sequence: CASRLTGAGANVLTF. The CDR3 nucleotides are TGTGCCAGCAGACTGACAGGGGCCGGGGCCAACGTCCTGACTTTC.